These 17 T cell receptor beta chains were sequenced from one sample in a study of T cells in localized non-small cell lung cancer. Only in-frame clones appear in the TCRdb table, and some are missing; sequencing was by immunoSEQ multiplex PCR. Here the sample spans about 10,000 clones, roughly 81% being singletons. The sequences come from peripheral blood, collected before any cancer treatment. These TCRs come from a male donor aged 60 or over with stage III lung adenocarcinoma.

This chain uses TRBV29-1 with TRBJ1-1, with 7 bases identical to TRBD1. The ends lost 0 bases at V and 4 bases at J; junction bases unmatched: 5. CDR3 size: 14 residues. Germline V gives CDR1 SQVTM, CDR2 ANQGSEA. This CDR3 reads CSVEDRDRVTEAFF. The CDR3 DNA reads as TGCAGCGTTGAAGATCGAGACAGGGTCACTGAAGCTTTCTTT.

This clone was counted only a few times. The chain is built from TRBV4-2 and TRBJ1-2, with unresolved D. Germline V CDR1 and CDR2: LGHNA, YNFKEQ. The CDR3 is 18 amino acids. V was cut by 4 bases and J by 1 base, with 22 bases left in between. CDR3 loop: CASSPKMARAAINYGYTF. The CDR3, as DNA: TGTGCCAGCAGCCCTAAGATGGCTAGGGCGGCTATTAACTATGGCTACACCTTC.

The CDR3 sequence is CASSSGITGSNQPQHF. In nucleotides, the CDR3 is TGTGCCAGCAGTTCGGGGATCACAGGGAGCAATCAGCCCCAGCATTTT. The V call is TRBV7-9, the J call TRBJ1-5, with D tentatively TRBD1 (6 bases). Germline-derived CDR1 and CDR2 are SEHNR and FQNEAQ (reference sequence). This CDR3 is built from 16 residues. The V end lost 6 bases, the J end lost 1 base, and 16 bases lay between the germline ends.

The genes are TRBV27 and TRBJ1-2, with 11 bases that match TRBD1. The CDR3 length is 13 residues. Germline V lookup: CDR1 MNHEY, CDR2 SMNVEV (reference sequence). J lost 6 bases, V lost 6 bases, and 3 bases had no gene match. The CDR3 loop is CASRDRGLDGYTF. The CDR3 DNA is TGTGCCAGCAGGGACAGGGGGCTCGATGGCTACACCTTC.

This clone has a handful of counts. This sequence joins TRBV7-2 and TRBJ2-7, with TRBD1 as a possible D gene (6 bases). Germline V gives CDR1 SGHTA, CDR2 FQGNSA. V was clipped by 1 base and J by 7 bases, with 14 bases between them. This CDR3 comprises 14 residues. As DNA, the CDR3 is TGTGCCAGCAGCTTAGAAGGGGGAATAGGGGAGCAGTACTTC. It is translated as CASSLEGGIGEQYF.

This sequence joins TRBV7-2 and TRBJ1-2; D is ambiguous. Germline assignment: CDR1 SGHTA and CDR2 FQGNSA. The CDR3 sequence is 14 residues long. V was shortened by 3 bases and J by 1 base, with 9 bases between the two germline ends. The DNA of the CDR3 is TGTGCCAGCAGCTTTACGGGGTTTAACTATGGCTACACCTTC. Protein product: CASSFTGFNYGYTF.

The rearrangement links TRBV11-1 to TRBJ2-5; the D is unclear. Per the germline V gene, CDR1 is SGHAT and CDR2 is FQDESV (reference sequence). The V end was cut by 1 base, the J end by 5 bases, with 11 bases between. The CDR3 runs to 14 residues. As DNA, the CDR3 is TGTGCCAGCAGCTTAGAGTACGGTCGTGAGACCCAGTACTTC. Protein: CASSLEYGRETQYF. Combining the CDR3 with reference TRBV11-1 and TRBJ2-5 gives the whole variable domain EAEVAQSPRYKITEKSQAVAFWCDPISGHATLYWYRQILGQGPELLVQFQDESVVDDSQLPKDRFSAERLKGVDSTLKIQPAELGDSAMYLCASSLEYGRETQYFGPGTRLLVL.

This chain links TRBV6-6 with TRBJ2-3; TRBD2 matches 8 bases. This CDR3 is 14 amino acids long. CDR1 is MNHNY, CDR2 SVGAGI, per germline (reference sequence). CDR3 DNA sequence: TGTGCTGCAAAGCGGGAGTATAGCACAGATACGCAGTATTTT. Amino acids: CAAKREYSTDTQYF.

The rearrangement uses TRBV19 and TRBJ2-7; 8 positions agree with TRBD1. The germline gives CDR1 LNHDA, CDR2 SQIVND (reference sequence). The CDR3 has 15 residues. V lost 6 bases and J lost 6; bases outside the gene matches: 13. The DNA of the CDR3 is TGTGCCAGTAGCCCTACGACAGGGGAGATAGTCGAGCAGTACTTC. Translating it yields CASSPTTGEIVEQYF.

J is TRBJ1-1 and V is TRBV4-3; D gene uncertain. V shed 1 base and J shed 1 base, with 7 bases lying between them. The CDR3 contains 14 residues. The germline V gene has CDR1 LGHNA and CDR2 YSLEER. The CDR3 spells CASSQGVENTEAFF. The CDR3, as DNA: TGCGCCAGCAGCCAAGGAGTGGAGAACACTGAAGCTTTCTTT.

This sequence joins TRBV27 and TRBJ2-6; 11 bases map to TRBD1. Germline V gene lookup returns CDR1 MNHEY and CDR2 SMNVEV (reference sequence). The CDR3 covers 21 residues. Unmatched junction bases numbered 19, after V lost 7 bases and J lost 2 bases. The CDR3 sequence: CASTPFSRFGQGAPGANVLTF. CDR3 DNA sequence: TGTGCCAGCACCCCTTTTTCAAGATTCGGACAGGGGGCGCCTGGGGCCAACGTCCTGACTTTC.

This chain links TRBV7-6 with TRBJ1-6; TRBD1 agrees at 8 bases. The germline gives CDR1 SGHVS, CDR2 FNYEAQ. The CDR3 has 16 residues. J gave up 5 bases and V 1 base, and 4 bases lay outside the gene matches. The chain's CDR3 is CASSLGTGRNNSPLHF. CDR3 nucleotides: TGTGCCAGCAGCTTAGGGACAGGGAGAAATAATTCACCCCTCCACTTT.

This rearrangement joins TRBV11-2 to TRBJ1-4; 8 bases are shared with TRBD1. V shed 5 bases, J shed 11 bases, and the junction held 10 bases outside the gene matches. Germline assignment: CDR1 SGHAT and CDR2 FQNNGV. The CDR3 spans 14 residues. The CDR3 loop reads CASSRIPGGRKLFF. Written as DNA, the CDR3 is TGTGCCAGCAGCCGTATTCCAGGGGGCCGTAAACTGTTTTTT.

The V call is TRBV7-9, the J call TRBJ2-2, with D hard to call. CDR3 size: 13 residues. The V and J ends lost 3 bases and 6 bases respectively, with 8 bases between them. Germline assignment: CDR1 SEHNR and CDR2 FQNEAQ (reference sequence). In DNA, the CDR3 is TGTGCCAGCAGCTTTAAAGGCTCCGGGGAGCTGTTTTTT. Encoded protein: CASSFKGSGELFF.

This chain links TRBV28 with TRBJ1-5; D is unresolved. Trimming pared 3 bases from V and 0 bases from J, leaving 6 bases between. The CDR3 totals 14 residues. From germline, CDR1 is MDHEN and CDR2 SYDVKM. In DNA form, the CDR3 reads TGTGCCAGCAGTTTTGTCAGTAGCAATCAGCCCCAGCATTTT. Translating it yields CASSFVSSNQPQHF.

Only a few counts were recorded for this clone. The chain employs TRBV7-6 and TRBJ2-3; 12 nucleotides line up with TRBD2. This CDR3 has 17 amino acids. Germline V gene lookup returns CDR1 SGHVS and CDR2 FNYEAQ. The ends lost 1 base at V and 0 bases at J; junction bases unmatched: 2. This CDR3 reads CASSLGTSGASTDTQYF. In DNA, the CDR3 is TGTGCCAGCAGCTTAGGGACTAGCGGGGCGAGCACAGATACGCAGTATTTT.

The chain uses TRBV18 and TRBJ2-5, with unresolved D. V shed 1 base and J shed 2 bases, with 8 bases lying between them. Germline V CDR1 and CDR2: KGHSH, LQKENI. The CDR3 extends over 14 amino acids. The CDR3, as DNA: TGTGCCAGCTCACCACAGCCCGGTCAAGAGACCCAGTACTTC. Its protein product is CASSPQPGQETQYF.